This passage covers 9 T cell receptor beta chains from one sample sequenced in a study of T cell changes during pregnancy in multiple sclerosis. The table came from immunoSEQ multiplex PCR; TCRdb's copy has only in-frame clones and leaves some out. The table shows tens of thousands of clones, with approximately 92% occurring only once. The sequencing used peripheral blood, collected in the second trimester of pregnancy. Receptors were obtained from a female donor in good health, enrolled as a control in a pregnancy study.

The V call is TRBV15, the J call TRBJ1-2; the D gene is possibly TRBD1 (6 bases). The CDR3 is 16 amino acids. The germline CDR1 and CDR2 sequences are LNHNV and YYDKDF (reference sequence). V gave up 0 bases and J gave up 2 bases, with 13 bases separating them. Here the CDR3 reads CATSRDQGQGNYGYTF. The CDR3 DNA is TGTGCCACCAGCAGAGATCAGGGGCAGGGCAACTATGGCTACACCTTC. The full variable domain, in which reference TRBV15 and TRBJ1-2 provide the parts outside the CDR3, is DAMVIQNPRYQVTQFGKPVTLSCSQTLNHNVMYWYQQKSSQAPKLLFHYYDKDFNNEADTPDNFQSRRPNTSFCFLDIRSPGLGDTAMYLCATSRDQGQGNYGYTFGSGTRLTVV.

This chain links TRBV4-1 with TRBJ1-2; maybe TRBD1 (6 bases). Germline CDR1 is MGHRA and CDR2 is YSYEKL. This CDR3 has 15 residues. Deletions cut 0 bases from V and 3 bases from J, with 11 bases between. CDR3 sequence (DNA): TGCGCCAGCAGCCAAGAGGCGTGGACAGACTATGGCTACACCTTC. Translated, it gives CASSQEAWTDYGYTF.

The chain employs TRBV7-8 and TRBJ2-7; 7 bases align to TRBD1. The CDR3 loop spans 15 amino acids. The trim removed 5 bases at V and 0 bases at J, leaving 7 bases unmatched. Germline values: CDR1 SGHVS, CDR2 FQNEAQ. The DNA for the CDR3 is TGTGCCAGCAGCCCCCGGACAGGCGGCTCCTACGAGCAGTACTTC. This translates into CASSPRTGGSYEQYF.

The J gene is TRBJ1-4, the V gene TRBV5-1; 8 nucleotides match TRBD1. V shed 2 bases and J 4 bases; nucleotides not matched to a gene: 1. The CDR3 runs to 14 residues. Germline CDR1 SGHRS, CDR2 YFSETQ. The DNA of the CDR3 is TGCGCCAGCAGCTTCACAGGGGGTAATGAAAAACTGTTTTTT. Protein product: CASSFTGGNEKLFF. The variable domain in full, with the rest retrieved from reference TRBV5-1 and TRBJ1-4, is KAGVTQTPRYLIKTRGQQVTLSCSPISGHRSVSWYQQTPGQGLQFLFEYFSETQRNKGNFPGRFSGRQFSNSRSEMNVSTLELGDSALYLCASSFTGGNEKLFFGSGTQLSVL.

The CDR3 is CSVGDGNEQYF. For the CDR3, the DNA is TGCAGCGTTGGAGACGGGAACGAGCAGTACTTC. The chain has TRBV29-1 and TRBJ2-7; a weak D match, TRBD2 (5 bases). This CDR3 region has 11 residues. The germline CDR1 and CDR2 sequences are SQVTM and ANQGSEA. Deletions cut 4 bases from V and 5 bases from J, with 9 bases between.

This clone was observed once. The chain combines TRBV7-2 with TRBJ1-5; D remains unclear. This CDR3 has 14 residues. In germline, CDR1 is SGHTA, CDR2 FQGNSA. V was pared by 5 bases and J by 2 bases, with 10 bases between. CDR3 protein: CASSLDLGNQPQHF. The CDR3 region has the DNA TGTGCCAGCAGCCTAGATTTAGGCAATCAGCCCCAGCATTTT.

The V and J genes are TRBV11-2 and TRBJ2-3; a weak D match, TRBD1 (6 bases). The length of the CDR3 is 16 residues. The germline CDR1 and CDR2 sequences are SGHAT and FQNNGV. V shed 4 bases and J shed 1 base, with 15 bases lying between them. The CDR3: CASSSPQGQGTDTQYF. CDR3 nucleotides: TGTGCCAGCAGCTCCCCCCAGGGGCAGGGCACAGATACGCAGTATTTT.

J is TRBJ2-5 and V is TRBV19; TRBD1 is a possible D gene (7 bases). The CDR3 is made up of 15 amino acids. Per the germline V gene, CDR1 is LNHDA and CDR2 is SQIVND (reference sequence). V dropped 3 bases and J dropped 2 bases, with 13 bases sitting between them. CDR3: CASSIGQGGQETQYF. In nucleotides, the CDR3 is TGTGCCAGTAGTATCGGGCAGGGGGGTCAAGAGACCCAGTACTTC.

This sequence joins TRBV2 and TRBJ2-2; weak D call: TRBD2 (6 bases). Trimming cost V 7 bases and J 0 bases, with 12 bases left between them. The V gene's germline CDR1 is SNHLY and CDR2 FYNNEI. The CDR3 covers 15 residues. The CDR3 region has the DNA TGTGCCAGCATGGCGGGGCGTCCGAACACCGGGGAGCTGTTTTTT. This sequence encodes CASMAGRPNTGELFF.